The 18 T cell receptor beta chains listed next were all sequenced from one sample in a study of identical twins. In TCRdb, the 5' RACE reads were re-called with MiXCR into one record per CDR3 protein. The data contain 200,000 to 300,000 distinct CDR3 sequences, approximately 7.8% of them seen just once; the ten biggest clones take up about 5.6%. These data are also associated with another study on yellow fever vaccine responses in identical twins.

The sequenced sample was CD8+ T cells sorted from blood. Receptor source: a woman between 18 and 29 years old in good health.

This clonotype has a handful of counts. J is TRBJ2-1 and V is TRBV2; 13 nucleotides line up with TRBD2. The germline CDR1 and CDR2 sequences are SNHLY and FYNNEI. V trimming: 3 bases; J trimming: 7 bases; junction bases outside the gene matches: 9. The CDR3 contains 17 residues. The chain's CDR3 is CASSDPRTSGGTNEQFF. CDR3 DNA sequence: TGTGCCAGCAGTGACCCGCGGACTAGCGGGGGAACTAATGAGCAGTTCTTC.

This rearrangement joins TRBV6-2 or TRBV6-3 to TRBJ2-1; TRBD2 aligns across 7 bases. The CDR3 sequence is 14 residues long. Per the germline V gene, CDR1 is MNHEY and CDR2 is SVGEGT. Losses at the gene ends were 5 bases for V and 4 bases for J; bases not matched to a gene: 5. The CDR3 nucleotides are TGTGCCAGCAGTGAGCCTAGCGGTTACAATGAGCAGTTCTTC. This codes for CASSEPSGYNEQFF.

The chain employs TRBV6-2 or TRBV6-3 and TRBJ2-3, with TRBD1 matching over 9 bases. The J segment lost 5 bases and the V segment lost 5 bases, leaving 11 bases of the junction unmatched. Looked up from germline, CDR1 is MNHEY and CDR2 is SVGEGT. The CDR3 runs to 16 residues. This CDR3 reads CASSPDRGINIDTQYF. CDR3 coding DNA: TGTGCCAGCAGTCCGGACAGGGGTATTAACATAGATACGCAGTATTTT.

The V gene is TRBV15, the J gene TRBJ2-1; 8 positions match TRBD1. The CDR3 extends over 16 amino acids. From germline, CDR1 is LNHNV and CDR2 YYDKDF (reference sequence). The V segment lost 0 bases and the J segment 8 bases; nucleotides outside the gene matches: 9. CDR3 DNA sequence: TGTGCCACCAGCAGAGATTGGGGACAGGCGGGCGATGAGCAGTTCTTC. Protein: CATSRDWGQAGDEQFF.

This clonotype was seen at least ten times. Written as DNA, the CDR3 is TGTGCCAGCAGCCCCTCGACTAGCTTGGCCGGGGAGCTGTTTTTT. It translates to CASSPSTSLAGELFF. V usage is TRBV12-3 or TRBV12-4 and J usage is TRBJ2-2, with 7 bases fitting TRBD2. Losses at the gene ends were 6 bases for V and 6 bases for J; bases not matched to a gene: 10. The CDR3 runs to 15 residues.

This clonotype was observed at least ten times. This chain joins TRBV12-3 or TRBV12-4 and TRBJ2-1, with 8 bases lining up with TRBD1. The CDR3 contains 13 residues. V lost 4 bases to trimming and J lost 5 bases; unmatched junction nucleotides: 1. CDR3 bases: TGTGCCAGCAGTTCAGGGGGCAACAATGAGCAGTTCTTC. This encodes CASSSGGNNEQFF.

The chain uses TRBV18 and TRBJ2-5, with 7 bases matching TRBD1. Losses at the gene ends were 0 bases for V and 1 base for J; bases not matched to a gene: 5. CDR3 length: 16 amino acids. Germline V gene lookup returns CDR1 KGHSH and CDR2 LQKENI. CDR3 DNA: TGTGCCAGCTCACCACCGAACCGGGACAGCCAAGAGACCCAGTACTTC. Residues: CASSPPNRDSQETQYF.

V gene TRBV4-1 combines with J gene TRBJ2-1; 10 bases are shared with TRBD2. Germline trimming cut 0 bases from V and 7 bases from J; bases unmatched to any gene: 6. Germline V gene sequence: CDR1 MGHRA, CDR2 YSYEKL. The CDR3 sequence is 16 residues long. The CDR3 coding sequence is TGCGCCAGCAGCCAAGAATGGGCTAGCGGGAGAAATGAGCAGTTCTTC. Translated: CASSQEWASGRNEQFF.

The rearrangement joins TRBV12-3 or TRBV12-4 to TRBJ2-1, with D tentatively TRBD2 (7 bases). V dropped 6 bases and J dropped 1 base, with 19 bases sitting between them. The CDR3 length is 17 residues. CDR3 DNA sequence: TGTGCCAGCAGCGAGGGGGGGGCTATTGGGTCCTACAATGAGCAGTTCTTC. This translates into CASSEGGAIGSYNEQFF.

The V and J genes are TRBV2 and TRBJ2-3; D unresolved. The CDR3 sequence is 15 residues long. Deletions cut 2 bases from V and 0 bases from J, with 9 bases between. Germline CDR1 reads SNHLY; CDR2 reads FYNNEI. The CDR3 bases are TGTGCCAGCAGTGAATACAAATCTAGCACAGATACGCAGTATTTT. As protein: CASSEYKSSTDTQYF.

This clonotype was seen ten or more times. The chain combines TRBV4-1 with TRBJ1-3; D is possibly TRBD1 (5 bases). Looked up from germline, CDR1 is MGHRA and CDR2 is YSYEKL. The V end lost 8 bases, the J end lost 4 bases, and 21 bases lay between the germline ends. CDR3 length: 16 residues. CDR3 sequence: CASHKPRALWGNTIYF. As DNA, the CDR3 is TGCGCCAGCCACAAGCCCAGGGCATTATGGGGAAACACCATATATTTT.

Ten or more counts support this clonotype. This chain links TRBV15 with TRBJ2-1; 13 bases are a match to TRBD2. The trim removed 6 bases at V and 4 bases at J, leaving 6 bases unmatched. The CDR3 contains 16 residues. CDR1 is LNHNV and CDR2 is YYDKDF in the germline V gene (reference sequence). CDR3 coding DNA: TGTGCCACCAGGAGGACTAGCGGGAGTCGATACAATGAGCAGTTCTTC. It yields the protein CATRRTSGSRYNEQFF.

This clonotype was seen repeatedly, ten times or more. This rearrangement joins TRBV5-1 to TRBJ2-1; D possibly uses TRBD1 or TRBD2 (7 bases each). CDR3 length equals 14 residues. V lost 5 bases, J lost 5 bases, and 14 bases lay in between. Germline lookup yields CDR1 SGHRS and CDR2 YFSETQ. As DNA, the CDR3 is TGCGCCAGCAGTCCAGGGGGGGCTGACAATGAGCAGTTCTTC. Amino acids: CASSPGGADNEQFF.

This clonotype was seen more than once but under ten times. The gene calls are TRBV4-1 and TRBJ2-7, with TRBD2 matching over 13 bases. Per the germline V gene, CDR1 is MGHRA and CDR2 is YSYEKL. After removal of 3 bases from V and 4 bases from J, the junction contained 12 bases not matched to a gene. The CDR3 contains 18 residues. CDR3 sequence (DNA): TGCGCCAGCAGCCATTCCCCGGGACTAGCGGGATTTAGTTACGAGCAGTACTTC. It codes for CASSHSPGLAGFSYEQYF.

This clonotype was recorded a few times. J is TRBJ2-1 and V is TRBV28; the match to TRBD2 covers 7 bases. CDR3 length equals 14 residues. The V segment lost 7 bases and the J segment 4 bases; nucleotides outside the gene matches: 7. Germline loops: CDR1 MDHEN, CDR2 SYDVKM. Here the CDR3 DNA reads TGTGCCAGCACGGCGGGAGACCTGTACAATGAGCAGTTCTTC. Protein product: CASTAGDLYNEQFF.

At least ten counts were recorded for this clonotype. V and J are TRBV10-3 and TRBJ2-1; tentatively, D is TRBD2 (5 bases). CDR1 and CDR2 from the germline V gene are ENHRY and SYGVKD. This CDR3 spans 14 amino acids. The V end was cut by 7 bases, the J end by 4 bases, with 14 bases between. The CDR3 DNA is TGTGCCATCACCGGGAACCCCTTATACAATGAGCAGTTCTTC. This codes for CAITGNPLYNEQFF.

This clonotype has at least ten counts. Written as DNA, the CDR3 is TGTGCCAGCGCCCCGACAGGGGGCACAGATACGCAGTATTTT. Encoded protein: CASAPTGGTDTQYF. The chain has TRBV12-3 or TRBV12-4 and TRBJ2-3; TRBD1 matches at 8 bases. Trimming at V came to 8 bases and at J to 1 base, leaving 5 bases not matched to a gene. This CDR3 contains 14 residues.

J is TRBJ2-3 and V is TRBV5-6; tentative D call: TRBD1 (5 bases). CDR3 size: 13 residues. The V end lost 4 bases, the J end lost 9 bases, and 15 bases lay between the germline ends. In germline, CDR1 is SGHDT, CDR2 YYEEEE. As DNA, the CDR3 is TGTGCCAGCAGCCTGGACCAGGGTAGGACGCAGTATTTT. Amino acid sequence: CASSLDQGRTQYF.